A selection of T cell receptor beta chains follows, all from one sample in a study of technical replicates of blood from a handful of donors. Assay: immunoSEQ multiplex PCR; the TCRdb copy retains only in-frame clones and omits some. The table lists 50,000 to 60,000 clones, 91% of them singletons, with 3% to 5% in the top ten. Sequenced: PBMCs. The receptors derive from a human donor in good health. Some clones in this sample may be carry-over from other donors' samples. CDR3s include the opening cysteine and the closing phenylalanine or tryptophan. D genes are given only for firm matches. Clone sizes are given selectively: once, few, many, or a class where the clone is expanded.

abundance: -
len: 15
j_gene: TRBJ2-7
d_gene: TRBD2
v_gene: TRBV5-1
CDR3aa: CARQEAAGGTYEQYF
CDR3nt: TGCGCCAGACAGGAGGCGGCGGGGGGAACCTACGAGCAGTACTTC

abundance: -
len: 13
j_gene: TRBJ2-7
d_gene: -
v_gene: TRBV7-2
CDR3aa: CASSSQNSYEQYF
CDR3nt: TGTGCCAGCAGTTCCCAAAACTCCTACGAGCAGTACTTC

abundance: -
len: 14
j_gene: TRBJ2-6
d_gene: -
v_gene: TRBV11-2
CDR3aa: CASSSYSGANVLTF
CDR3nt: TGTGCCAGCAGCTCGTACTCTGGGGCCAACGTCCTGACTTTC

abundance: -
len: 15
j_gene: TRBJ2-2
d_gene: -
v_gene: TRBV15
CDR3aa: CATSRETANTGELFF
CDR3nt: TGTGCCACCAGCAGAGAGACAGCCAACACCGGGGAGCTGTTTTTT

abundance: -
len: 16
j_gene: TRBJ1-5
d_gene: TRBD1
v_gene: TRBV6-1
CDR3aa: CASNDLRQGSNQPQHF
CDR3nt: TGTGCCAGCAATGACTTAAGACAGGGAAGCAATCAGCCCCAGCATTTT

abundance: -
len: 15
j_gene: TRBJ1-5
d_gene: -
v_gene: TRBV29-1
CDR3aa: CSVCTGGSGNQLQHF
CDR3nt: TGCAGCGTCTGCACCGGGGGGAGCGGGAATCAGCTCCAGCATTTT

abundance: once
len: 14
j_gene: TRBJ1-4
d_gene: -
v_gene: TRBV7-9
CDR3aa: CASSPDGLNEKLFF
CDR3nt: TGTGCCAGCAGCCCCGACGGACTAAATGAAAAACTGTTTTTT

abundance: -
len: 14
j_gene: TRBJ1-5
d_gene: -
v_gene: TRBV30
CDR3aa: CAWTRSSGYQPQHF
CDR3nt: TGTGCCTGGACCCGGTCCTCGGGGTATCAGCCCCAGCATTTT

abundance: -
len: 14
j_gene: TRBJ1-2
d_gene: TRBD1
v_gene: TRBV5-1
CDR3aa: CASSLSGGEVGYTF
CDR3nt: TGCGCCAGCAGCTTGTCAGGGGGCGAGGTTGGCTACACCTTC

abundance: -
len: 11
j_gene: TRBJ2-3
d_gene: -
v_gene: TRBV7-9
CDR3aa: CASSFVGRGYF
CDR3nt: TGTGCCAGCAGCTTCGTTGGCCGCGGGTATTTT

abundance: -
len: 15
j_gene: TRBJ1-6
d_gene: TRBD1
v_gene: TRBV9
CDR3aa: CASSAIGTANSPLHF
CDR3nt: TGTGCCAGCAGCGCGATAGGGACAGCTAATTCACCCCTCCACTTT

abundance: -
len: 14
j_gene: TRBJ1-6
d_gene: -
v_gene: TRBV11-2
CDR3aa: CASSADSYNSPLHF
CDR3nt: TGTGCCAGCAGCGCGGACAGCTATAATTCACCCCTCCACTTT

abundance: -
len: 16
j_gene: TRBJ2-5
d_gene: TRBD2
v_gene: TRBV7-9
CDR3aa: CATAGLAGRIQETQYF
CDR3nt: TGTGCCACCGCGGGACTAGCGGGGAGAATACAAGAGACCCAGTACTTC

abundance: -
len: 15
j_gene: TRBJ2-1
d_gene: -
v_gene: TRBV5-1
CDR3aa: CASSSTGETYNEQFF
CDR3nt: TGCGCCAGCAGCTCTACGGGAGAAACCTACAATGAGCAGTTCTTC

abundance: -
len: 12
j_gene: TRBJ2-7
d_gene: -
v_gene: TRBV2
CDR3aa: CASSEILYEQYF
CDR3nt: TGTGCCAGCAGTGAAATTCTCTACGAGCAGTACTTC

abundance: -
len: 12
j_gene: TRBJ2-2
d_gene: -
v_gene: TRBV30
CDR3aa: CAWLEVTGELFF
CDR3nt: TGTGCCTGGTTAGAGGTTACCGGGGAGCTGTTTTTT

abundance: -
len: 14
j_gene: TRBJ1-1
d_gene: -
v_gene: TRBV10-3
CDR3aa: CAIRPDGGGTEAFF
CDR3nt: TGTGCCATCAGACCGGACGGGGGGGGCACTGAAGCTTTCTTT

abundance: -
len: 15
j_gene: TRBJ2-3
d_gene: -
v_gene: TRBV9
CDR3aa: CASSVEASGTDTQYF
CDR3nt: TGTGCCAGCAGCGTAGAGGCTAGCGGCACAGATACGCAGTATTTT

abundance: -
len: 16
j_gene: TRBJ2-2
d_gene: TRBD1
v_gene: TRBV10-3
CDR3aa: CAPGAWTGGCVGELFF
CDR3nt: TGTGCCCCCGGCGCGTGGACAGGGGGCTGTGTCGGGGAGCTGTTTTTT

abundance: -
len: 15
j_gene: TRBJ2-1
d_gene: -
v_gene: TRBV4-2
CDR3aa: CASSQEKRAYNEQFF
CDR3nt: TGTGCCAGCAGCCAAGAAAAGCGGGCCTACAATGAGCAGTTCTTC

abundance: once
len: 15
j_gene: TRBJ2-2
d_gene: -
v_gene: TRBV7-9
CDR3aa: CASSPDQGLTGELFF
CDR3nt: TGTGCCAGCAGCCCCGACCAGGGGCTGACCGGGGAGCTGTTTTTT

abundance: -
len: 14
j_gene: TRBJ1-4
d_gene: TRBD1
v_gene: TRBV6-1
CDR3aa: CATSGGQGSEKLFF
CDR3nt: TGTGCCACCAGTGGGGGACAGGGGTCAGAAAAACTGTTTTTT

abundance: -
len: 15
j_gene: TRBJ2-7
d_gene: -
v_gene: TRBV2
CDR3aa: CASSGDSHAAYEQYF
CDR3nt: TGTGCCAGCAGTGGAGACAGCCACGCAGCCTACGAGCAGTACTTC

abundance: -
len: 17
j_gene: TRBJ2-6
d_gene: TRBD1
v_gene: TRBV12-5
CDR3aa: CASGLQQGAPGANVLTF
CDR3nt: TGTGCTAGTGGTTTGCAACAGGGGGCGCCTGGGGCCAACGTCCTGACTTTC

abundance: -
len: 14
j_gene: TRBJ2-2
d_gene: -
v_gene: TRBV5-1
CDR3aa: CASSLAQGTGELFF
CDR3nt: TGCGCCAGCAGCTTGGCTCAGGGCACCGGGGAGCTGTTTTTT

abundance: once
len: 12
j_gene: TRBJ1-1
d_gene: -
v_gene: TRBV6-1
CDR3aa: CASMPGGTEAFF
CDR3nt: TGTGCCAGCATGCCGGGGGGCACTGAAGCTTTCTTT

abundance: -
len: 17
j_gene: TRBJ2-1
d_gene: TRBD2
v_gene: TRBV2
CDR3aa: CASSEGVAGGPYNEQFF
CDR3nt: TGTGCCAGCAGTGAAGGTGTGGCGGGAGGGCCCTACAATGAGCAGTTCTTC

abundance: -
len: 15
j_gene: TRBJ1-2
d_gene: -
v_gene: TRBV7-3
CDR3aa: CASSLSELSVIGYTF
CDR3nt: TGTGCCAGCAGCTTAAGTGAGCTGTCGGTAATTGGCTACACCTTC

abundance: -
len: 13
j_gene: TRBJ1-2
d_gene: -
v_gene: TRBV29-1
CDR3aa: CSVLRVSNYGYTF
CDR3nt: TGCAGCGTGCTCAGGGTCTCCAACTATGGCTACACCTTC

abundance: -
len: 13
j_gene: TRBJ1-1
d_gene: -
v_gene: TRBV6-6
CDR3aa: CASGAGGNTEAFF
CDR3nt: TGTGCCAGCGGAGCGGGGGGGAACACTGAAGCTTTCTTT

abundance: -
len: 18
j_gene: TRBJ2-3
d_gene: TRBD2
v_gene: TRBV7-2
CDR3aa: CASSLLTSGGLSTDTQYF
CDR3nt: TGTGCCAGCAGCTTATTGACCAGCGGGGGGCTCAGCACAGATACGCAGTATTTT

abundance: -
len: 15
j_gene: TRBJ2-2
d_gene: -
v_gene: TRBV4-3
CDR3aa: CASSPLQGLTGELFF
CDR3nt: TGCGCCAGCAGCCCCCTGCAGGGCCTCACCGGGGAGCTGTTTTTT

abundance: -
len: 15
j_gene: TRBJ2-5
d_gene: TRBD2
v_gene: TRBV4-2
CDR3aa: CASSPRGGLGETQYF
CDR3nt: TGTGCCAGCAGCCCGCGGGGGGGCTTGGGAGAGACCCAGTACTTC

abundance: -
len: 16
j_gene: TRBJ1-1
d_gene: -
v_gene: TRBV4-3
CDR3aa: CASSPNPRGADWGGFF
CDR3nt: TGCGCCAGCAGCCCCAACCCCCGGGGGGCCGACTGGGGAGGTTTCTTT

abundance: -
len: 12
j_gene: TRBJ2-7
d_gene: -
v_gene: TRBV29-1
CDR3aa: CSAMMSGYEQYF
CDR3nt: TGCAGCGCCATGATGTCGGGTTACGAGCAGTACTTC

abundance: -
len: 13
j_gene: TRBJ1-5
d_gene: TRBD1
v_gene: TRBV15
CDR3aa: CATCQGGNQPQHF
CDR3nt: TGTGCCACCTGCCAGGGGGGCAATCAGCCCCAGCATTTT